Sequencing of this T cell receptor beta chain was carried out in a study of shared clonotypes between healthy human individuals. General study points: Larger estimated richness was generally seen in naive subsets than in memory subsets. Among a few donors, approximately 5% of naive CD4 clonotypes were found in common.

The donors, all of them Caucasian adults, lived in Nashville, Tennessee. The V and J ends lost 6 bases and 10 bases respectively, with 12 bases between them. CDR1 and CDR2 (germline): WSHSY, SAAADI. CDR3 size: 11 residues. This clone was detected only a few times. No antigen is known for it. The DNA input per sorted-subset replicate PCR was roughly 210 ng, corresponding to 25,000 to 35,000 T cell genomes. Data came from immunoSEQ multiplex PCR; TCRdb stores just in-frame clones and leaves some out. This table has around 1 million clones, around three quarters appearing once. The sequence was obtained from a man younger than 35 in good health. Material for sequencing was memory CD4+ T cells sorted from blood. Subset given: CD45RA-negative fraction. This chain connects TRBV10-2 to TRBJ1-1, with D tentatively TRBD1 (5 bases). CDR3 loop: CASSVRDGAFF. The CDR3, as DNA: TGCGCCAGCAGCGTCCGGGACGGAGCTTTCTTT.